This TCR beta chain was obtained from a study of T cell changes during pregnancy in multiple sclerosis. Trimming took 0 bases from V and 8 from J; bases not matched to a gene: 12. The CDR3 contains 16 residues. The germline CDR1 and CDR2 sequences are MRHNA and SNTAGT. Measured with immunoSEQ multiplex PCR; TCRdb has only the in-frame clones, and not every one. The sample yields around 97,000 clones, 90% seen once. The rearrangement uses TRBV6-4 and TRBJ1-2; TRBD1 matches 7 bases. The receptor's source is a female donor in good health, enrolled as a control in a pregnancy study. Sequences were derived from peripheral blood, sampled in the second trimester of pregnancy. The CDR3 spells CASSDSGGNRGYGYTF. CDR3 bases: TGTGCCAGCAGTGACTCAGGGGGGAACAGGGGCTACGGCTACACCTTC.